This T cell receptor beta chain was captured in a study of shared clonotypes between healthy human individuals (TCRdb year 2020). Context from the whole study: A few men and two women, aged 18 to 49 years, made up the cohort. For each donor, CD4 naive and CD4 memory were each given three plates, CD8 naive was given two plates, and CD8 memory was given one plate. To estimate repertoire size and how much clonotype sharing occurs between individuals, the study deeply sequenced the blood TCR repertoires of about five healthy adults. Libraries were prepared and TCR repertoires were sequenced by different laboratories using diverse techniques, in order to increase sequencing depth and limit assay-specific biases. Between about 0.85 and 9.5 billion PBMCs per donor were obtained by leukapheresis. What the research found in general, with its limitations: Even with the large sequencing depth, rarefaction of the sorted-subset datasets indicated that sequencing was incomplete. Across a few donors, around 5% of naive CD4, approximately 3.6% of naive CD8, approximately 2.5% of memory CD4, and roughly 0.4% of memory CD8 clonotypes were shared. Compared with non-shared clonotypes, the clonotypes found in all four sorted-subset donors had higher generation probabilities. Because the study included a small number of donors, the genetic and exposure-history diversity represented was limited. Sampling was limited to blood, and TCR repertoires in tissue likely differ from TCR repertoires in blood. Pairwise subsampling led to the expectation that sequencing depth would affect the degree of clonotype sharing among donors. Naive subsets generally had larger estimated clonotype richness than memory subsets did.

Using the deep immunoSEQ assay, TCR CDR3 regions were amplified from genomic DNA by multiplex PCR. Extracted genomic DNA from each cell subset was distributed evenly across all wells of several immunoSEQ 96-well plates, and each plate was treated as a replicate. Each replicate PCR for sorted subsets received around 200 ng genomic DNA, equal to roughly 29,000 T cell genomes. Purified libraries were measured with a Qubit 3.0 fluorometer, size-checked on a Bioanalyzer 2100, and measured again with the KAPA Library Quantification kit. A separate single-read 150-cycle Illumina NextSeq 550 flow cell was used to sequence each immunoSEQ 96-well plate. As for the authors' bioinformatics: The immunoSEQ output contained only junctional sequences without quality scores, so filtering could not match that applied to full-length reads. Sequences were annotated with PyIR, a Python wrapper for IgBLAST v1.9, using IMGT germline references to assign V/J genes and CDR3. Reads with weak V/J assignments (E-value above 1e-6), missing CDR3, stop codons, out-of-frame junctions, or ambiguous translated residues were removed. V3J clonotypes were defined as sequences sharing an identical inferred V gene, J gene, and CDR3 amino acid sequence. The percentage overlap between two repertoires was calculated by dividing the number of shared unique clonotypes by the size of the smaller repertoire. Three approaches were used to assess repertoire richness: RTK rarefaction, the Chao1 estimator, and Recon v2.1 estimates of unobserved clonotypes. Generation probabilities for all TCRbeta clonotypes obtained by the gDNA method from a handful of donors were computed using OLGA. The immuneACCESS repertoire file appears here via TCRdb, limited to in-frame rearrangements. These files lack a portion of the clones; in checked studies, under half of the deficit traces to unresolved V genes, and the cause of the others is not known. The D gene and trimming were derived from the DNA, and the V and J assignments and clone size from that table. Present in this sample are more than 1.2 million clones, 98% of which were seen just once. The ten largest clones represent around 0.38% of the sample.

Donors were healthy HIV-negative adults with no recently reported acute infections or vaccinations. All donors were Caucasian adults living in Nashville, Tennessee, USA. CD4+ T cells were enriched through magnetic negative selection, after which naive cells were positively selected on CD45RA and the remaining negative fraction served as the memory subset. After blood collection by leukapheresis, PBMCs were isolated using Ficoll-Histopaque density gradient centrifugation and then cryopreserved in the vapor phase of liquid nitrogen. Analytical flow cytometry was used to check the purity and quantity of each magnetically sorted T cell population. Each sorted fraction had its genomic DNA isolated and then quantified by UV absorbance on a Nanodrop 2000c. The CDR3 runs 15 residues from the cysteine to the phenylalanine. Only the CDR3 portion is preserved as DNA: 45 bases, with reading frame beginning at the first base. At the junction V is shortened by 4 bases and J by 6 bases; bases outside the gene matches: 11. CDR1 and CDR2 were assigned from the germline V gene as KGHSH and LQKENI.

To note about this clone: The antigen it binds to is not known. Nothing much larger sits one base from this clone, and base qualities are not available.

Input material: naive CD4+ T cells sorted from blood. The cell subset or site label of this sample denotes: CD45RA+ positively selected. This TCR was recovered from a man aged 25-40 years in good health. The chain employs TRBV18 and TRBJ1-2, with 7 bases aligning to TRBD1. This receptor has the CDR3 CASSLRTSGTDGYTF. The nucleotides are TGTGCCAGCTCACTCCGCACGTCCGGGACAGATGGCTACACCTTC.